Each of the 2 T cell receptor beta chains below was sequenced from the same sample in a study of Ad26.COV2.S vaccination and SARS-CoV-2 variants. TCRdb's copy holds only in-frame clones and misses some; the assay was immunoSEQ multiplex PCR. This sample yields about 680,000 clones, of which roughly 90% are seen a single time; over 1.3% belongs to the top ten. Treatment defined: roughly 19 received Ad26.COV2.S at low or high dose, single or two shots; 5 received placebo; per-sample allocation not given. Material that was analyzed had been drawn on day 63 after the first vaccine or placebo injection. Sample: peripheral blood, taken in a trial of Ad26.COV2.S vaccine versus placebo. The receptors derive from a person aged 18-65 years who received the Ad26.COV2.S COVID-19 vaccine or a placebo.

This clone appeared a single time. This rearrangement joins TRBV11-2 to TRBJ2-1; 9 nucleotides match TRBD1. The CDR3 is 14 residues long. CDR1 and CDR2 (germline): SGHAT, FQNNGV. Trimming took 5 bases from V and 8 from J; bases not matched to a gene: 7. CDR3 sequence (DNA): TGTGCCAGCAGCCCGACAGGGGGGTTGGATGAGCAGTTCTTC. Translating it yields CASSPTGGLDEQFF.

The chain employs TRBV6-5 and TRBJ1-1; D is perhaps TRBD1 (5 bases). Trimming removed 1 base from V and 1 base from J, with 10 bases in between. Per germline, CDR1 MNHEY and CDR2 SVGAGI. This CDR3 comprises 15 residues. The CDR3 nucleotides read TGTGCCAGCAGTTACTGGGGACGGGAGAACACTGAAGCTTTCTTT. It is translated as CASSYWGRENTEAFF.